This is a list of T cell receptor beta chains from one sample in a study of blood T cells in healthy people across ages. TCRdb processed the 5' RACE reads anew with MiXCR; each CDR3 protein has one entry. Of about 800,000 distinct CDR3 sequences listed, around a quarter are singletons. The same data also went into a second study, on T cells of mothers and their children.

Sequenced input: blood. Receptors originate from a boy between 10 and 17 years old in good health. The conserved cysteine and the conserved F or W are not part of the CDR3 here. The order of the fields is V gene, D gene, CDR3 protein. A D gene is named only where the DNA matches it firmly.

TRBV28 | NA | AIAGTEKYEQY
TRBV13 | NA | ASSLVWENTEAF
TRBV4-1 | NA | ASSQVGSGGQETQY
TRBV20-1 | NA | SANRGGKYEQY
TRBV4-3 | NA | ASSQDFRDTQY
TRBV29-1 | NA | SVEVRVTSKNIQY
TRBV30 | TRBD1 | AWSELGTASYGYT
TRBV12-3/TRBV12-4 | NA | ASSLMVMDTEAF
TRBV12-3/TRBV12-4 | NA | ASSLAPLRGPEGYT
TRBV7-2 | NA | ASSPLGGLARYEQY
TRBV6-2/TRBV6-3 | TRBD2 | ASRRPGAGGGYQETQY
TRBV28 | NA | ASSQTRFSYEQY
TRBV29-1 | TRBD1 | SAGTARATDTQY
TRBV20-1 | TRBD1 | SAPRTGMTETQY
TRBV6-6 | TRBD2 | ASSYRSSGSYEQF
TRBV21-1 | NA | ASSKRAGTFSYNEQF
TRBV4-1 | NA | ASSQGHGASYEQY
TRBV29-1 | TRBD2 | SVASGWVEAQY
TRBV5-6 | NA | ASSSLTSDNSPLH
TRBV9 | NA | ASSVDQGLQETQY
TRBV7-9 | TRBD1 | ASSLAGQGFDTQY
TRBV20-1 | TRBD1 | SARDRYRGSYEQY
TRBV20-1 | TRBD2 | SARNPGLAGDLSYNEQF
TRBV3-1 | NA | ASGQDHYQEIQY
TRBV7-2 | NA | ASSLYGAGLETQY
TRBV27 | TRBD1 | ASSSFGTGGEKLF
TRBV12-3/TRBV12-4 | NA | ASSSGRDGSGANVLT
TRBV6-6 | NA | ASSNGADIGLF
TRBV20-1 | NA | SARASGAEVNEQF
TRBV5-5 | NA | ASSSTGSNVLT
TRBV12-3/TRBV12-4 | NA | ASSFSASSKNIQY
TRBV7-9 | NA | ASSSDLSYNEQF
TRBV28 | NA | ASSLPGTSYEQY
TRBV24-1 | NA | ATSAQGRETQY
TRBV24-1 | NA | ATSGFDEQF
TRBV9 | TRBD2 | ASSVGSGVGVGEQF
TRBV5-1 | NA | ASRPILVAEAF
TRBV5-1 | NA | ASSLIGQRGEQY
TRBV29-1 | NA | SVVLSVGNEQF
TRBV19 | NA | ASSAVGATQNEQF
TRBV11-2 | NA | ASSAILQETQY
TRBV12-3/TRBV12-4 | TRBD1 | ASSSTGADGYT
TRBV28 | TRBD1 | ASSLYSDPGQGHYSNQPQH
TRBV9 | TRBD2 | ASSPVGGDNEQF
TRBV20-1 | TRBD2 | SARDRTSGQETQY
TRBV18 | NA | ASSPRAYPDTQY